A selection of T cell receptor beta chains follows, all from one sample in a study of cytomegalovirus exposure and HLA in healthy donors. Produced via immunoSEQ multiplex PCR; TCRdb's table is partial and in-frame only. The top ten hold around 3% of the sample, which has 140,000 to 150,000 clones, about 73% seen once. What was sequenced was PBMCs. Receptor source: a man in his forties or fifties in good health and CMV-seropositive. The CDR3 runs from the conserved cysteine through the conserved F or W. A D gene is named only where the DNA matches it firmly. Size values are once, few and many counts, or a class for expanded clones, and some rows have none.

j_gene,v_gene,abundance,d_gene,CDR3aa,CDR3nt
TRBJ1-2,TRBV6-5,.,.,CASSFSGGYNYGYTF,TGTGCCAGCAGTTTTTCCGGGGGTTATAACTATGGCTACACCTTC
TRBJ1-2,TRBV5-1,.,.,CASSLEGGVVYGYTF,TGCGCCAGCAGCTTGGAAGGGGGAGTGGTCTATGGCTACACCTTC
TRBJ1-1,TRBV7-9,.,.,CASSLGLDSNTEAFF,TGTGCCAGCAGCTTAGGGTTGGACAGTAACACTGAAGCTTTCTTT
TRBJ2-5,TRBV4-1,.,.,CASSPLGVGETQYF,TGCGCCAGCAGCCCCCTCGGGGTGGGAGAGACCCAGTACTTC
TRBJ2-1,TRBV11-1,.,TRBD2,CASSLLAGGFNEQFF,TGTGCCAGCAGCTTACTAGCGGGAGGCTTCAATGAGCAGTTCTTC
TRBJ2-7,TRBV5-5,.,.,CASSHQTGEQYF,TGTGCCAGCAGCCATCAAACAGGGGAGCAGTACTTC
TRBJ2-7,TRBV6-5,.,.,CASSQNYEQYF,TGTGCCAGCAGTCAAAACTACGAGCAGTACTTC
TRBJ2-1,TRBV19,.,TRBD1,CASTGQFYNEQFF,TGTGCCAGTACGGGACAGTTTTACAATGAGCAGTTCTTC
TRBJ1-1,TRBV6-1,few,TRBD1,CASSITTGRTEAFF,TGTGCCAGCAGTATAACGACAGGGAGGACTGAAGCTTTCTTT
TRBJ2-2,TRBV2,.,TRBD2,CASSGAGVNTGELFF,TGTGCCAGCAGTGGGGCGGGAGTAAACACCGGGGAGCTGTTTTTT
TRBJ2-7,TRBV11-2,.,TRBD1,CASSSQGQGVYEQYF,TGTGCCAGCAGCTCACAGGGACAGGGGGTTTACGAGCAGTACTTC
TRBJ1-1,TRBV9,.,.,CASNPLEAGEAFF,TGTGCCAGCAACCCGCTTGAGGCCGGTGAAGCTTTCTTT
TRBJ2-7,TRBV5-1,few,TRBD1,CASSFSPGQGVYEQYF,TGCGCCAGCAGCTTCTCTCCGGGACAGGGTGTCTACGAGCAGTACTTC
TRBJ2-2,TRBV21-1,.,.,CASSSFRGTGELFF,TGTGCCAGCAGCAGTTTCAGGGGGACCGGGGAGCTGTTTTTT
TRBJ2-3,TRBV28,.,.,CASSSARDSPSDTQYF,TGTGCCAGCAGTTCCGCCCGGGACTCCCCTTCAGATACGCAGTATTTT
TRBJ1-2,TRBV30,once,.,CAWSVRRNGDYGYTF,TGTGCCTGGAGTGTACGGCGGAACGGGGACTATGGCTACACCTTC
TRBJ1-1,TRBV18,.,TRBD1,CASSPPSRGPTEAFF,TGTGCCAGCTCACCACCGTCCAGGGGGCCCACTGAAGCTTTCTTT
TRBJ2-7,TRBV27,.,TRBD1,CARSETGKMSYEQYF,TGTGCCAGGAGCGAGACAGGGAAAATGTCCTACGAGCAGTACTTC
TRBJ2-7,TRBV9,.,.,CASSEPGHPYEQYF,TGTGCCAGCAGCGAACCGGGACACCCCTACGAGCAGTACTTC
TRBJ2-7,TRBV19,.,.,CASSLKGDYEQYF,TGTGCCAGTAGTCTTAAGGGAGACTACGAGCAGTACTTC
TRBJ2-1,TRBV7-2,.,TRBD2,CASSLRGLGGSRLGEQFF,TGTGCCAGCAGCTTAAGAGGACTAGGCGGGAGTCGATTGGGTGAGCAGTTCTTC
TRBJ1-2,TRBV18,.,TRBD1,CASSRSGTGYGTF,TGTGCCAGCTCGCGCTCCGGGACAGGGTATGGCACCTTC
TRBJ2-3,TRBV9,.,TRBD2,CASSLGLAGTTTDTQYF,TGTGCCAGCAGCTTAGGACTAGCGGGGACCACCACAGATACGCAGTATTTT
TRBJ2-7,TRBV5-1,.,.,CASSLAFTGSYEQYF,TGCGCCAGCAGCTTGGCGTTCACGGGCTCCTACGAGCAGTACTTC
TRBJ2-1,TRBV4-2,once,TRBD2,CASSQKTSGYYNEQFF,TGTGCCAGCAGCCAAAAGACTAGCGGATATTACAATGAGCAGTTCTTC
TRBJ2-1,TRBV2,.,.,CASGRPNNEQFF,TGTGCCAGCGGCCGCCCGAACAATGAGCAGTTCTTC
TRBJ2-7,TRBV5-1,.,TRBD2,CASSLDGLAGPLRYEQYF,TGCGCCAGCAGCTTGGATGGACTAGCGGGACCCCTGAGGTACGAGCAGTACTTC
TRBJ1-1,TRBV6-6,once,TRBD1,CASSSTGPNTEAFF,TGTGCCAGCAGTTCGACAGGGCCGAACACTGAAGCTTTCTTT
TRBJ1-2,TRBV6-5,.,.,CASSWKDRSYGYTF,TGTGCCAGCAGTTGGAAAGACAGGTCCTATGGCTACACCTTC
TRBJ2-1,TRBV6-1,.,TRBD1,CASSPGQEFNEQFF,TGTGCCAGCAGTCCGGGACAGGAATTCAATGAGCAGTTCTTC
TRBJ2-7,TRBV10-3,.,.,CASTQATTPYEQYF,TGTGCCTCAACCCAAGCGACGACCCCCTACGAGCAGTACTTC
TRBJ2-7,TRBV6-1,.,TRBD1,CASSLDRGPDEQYF,TGTGCCAGCAGCCTGGACAGGGGGCCGGACGAGCAGTACTTC
TRBJ2-2,TRBV29-1,.,TRBD2,CSVDASGTTGELFF,TGCAGCGTTGACGCTAGCGGGACCACCGGGGAGCTGTTTTTT
TRBJ2-1,TRBV6-5,.,TRBD2,CATGTSGPEQFF,TGTGCCACCGGGACTAGCGGGCCAGAGCAGTTCTTC
TRBJ1-1,TRBV5-4,few,TRBD1,CASSLGNTGGTEAFF,TGTGCCAGCAGCTTGGGCAATACAGGGGGCACTGAAGCTTTCTTT
TRBJ2-3,TRBV7-2,once,TRBD1,CASSFQGAQGDTQYF,TGTGCCAGCAGCTTTCAGGGGGCCCAAGGAGATACGCAGTATTTT
TRBJ2-3,TRBV5-1,.,.,CASSLGLLNTDTQYF,TGCGCCAGCAGCTTGGGACTGCTGAACACAGATACGCAGTATTTT
TRBJ2-5,TRBV28,.,.,CASSLAGARTQYF,TGTGCCAGCAGTTTGGCGGGGGCAAGGACCCAGTACTTC
TRBJ1-2,TRBV28,once,TRBD1,CASSTEQGYGYTF,TGTGCCAGCAGTACCGAACAGGGGTATGGCTACACCTTC
TRBJ2-5,TRBV27,.,TRBD2,CASSFKGLAGGTEETQYF,TGTGCCAGCAGTTTTAAGGGACTAGCGGGAGGAACCGAGGAGACCCAGTACTTC
TRBJ1-1,TRBV29-1,.,.,CSAWRGGNTEAFF,TGCAGCGCCTGGAGGGGGGGGAACACTGAAGCTTTCTTT
TRBJ1-5,TRBV6-5,.,.,CASSPQQNNQPQHF,TGTGCCAGCAGCCCCCAACAGAACAATCAGCCCCAGCATTTT
TRBJ1-4,TRBV11-2,few,.,CASSLGGERGKLFF,TGTGCCAGCAGCTTAGGCGGGGAGCGGGGAAAACTGTTTTTT
TRBJ2-5,TRBV2,.,.,CASSGQNQETQYF,TGTGCCAGCAGTGGACAGAATCAAGAGACCCAGTACTTC
TRBJ2-7,TRBV5-5,.,TRBD1,CASSLTLGTGGDEQYF,TGTGCCAGCAGCTTGACGCTTGGGACAGGGGGAGACGAGCAGTACTTC
TRBJ2-5,TRBV4-1,.,TRBD2,CASSTQGSSGRAGETQYF,TGCGCCAGCAGCACCCAAGGATCTAGCGGGAGGGCCGGGGAGACCCAGTACTTC
TRBJ2-5,TRBV5-6,.,TRBD2,CASGGRAGTYQETQYF,TGTGCCAGCGGCGGGAGGGCGGGGACCTACCAAGAGACCCAGTACTTC
TRBJ1-5,TRBV7-3,few,.,CASSFGLGPFNQPQHF,TGTGCCAGCAGCTTCGGTCTTGGGCCCTTCAATCAGCCCCAGCATTTT
TRBJ2-7,TRBV5-1,.,TRBD1,CASSLQGGGYEQYF,TGCGCCAGCAGCTTACAGGGGGGTGGCTACGAGCAGTACTTC
TRBJ2-7,TRBV6-1,.,.,CASRTGRGVYEQYF,TGTGCCAGCAGAACAGGGAGGGGGGTCTACGAGCAGTACTTC
TRBJ2-2,TRBV7-9,.,TRBD2,CASSLRTSGLNTGELFF,TGTGCCAGCAGCTTACGGACTAGCGGACTGAACACCGGGGAGCTGTTTTTT
TRBJ2-4,TRBV19,.,TRBD1,CASSMLMGQGTIQYF,TGTGCCAGTAGTATGTTGATGGGACAGGGTACCATTCAGTACTTC
TRBJ1-3,TRBV27,.,TRBD1,CASSTGTGGRNTIYF,TGTGCCAGCAGCACCGGGACAGGGGGCAGAAACACCATATATTTT
TRBJ1-1,TRBV7-6,.,TRBD1,CASSLDRGDTEAFF,TGTGCCAGCAGCTTAGACAGGGGTGACACTGAAGCTTTCTTT
TRBJ1-3,TRBV4-3,.,TRBD1,CASSHGFGQGNFLSSGNTIYF,TGCGCCAGCAGCCATGGCTTCGGACAGGGCAACTTCTTAAGCTCTGGAAACACCATATATTTT